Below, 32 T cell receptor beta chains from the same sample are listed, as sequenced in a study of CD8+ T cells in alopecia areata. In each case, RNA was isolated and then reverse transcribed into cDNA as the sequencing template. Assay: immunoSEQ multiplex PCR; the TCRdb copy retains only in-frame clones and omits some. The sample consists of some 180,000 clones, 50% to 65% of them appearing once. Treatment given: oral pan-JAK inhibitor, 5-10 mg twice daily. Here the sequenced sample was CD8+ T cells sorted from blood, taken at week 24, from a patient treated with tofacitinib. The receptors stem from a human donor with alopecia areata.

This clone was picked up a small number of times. The CDR3 sequence: CAAPGQSYGYTF. In DNA, the CDR3 is TGTGCCGCTCCGGGACAGAGTTATGGCTACACCTTC. The chain combines TRBV30 with TRBJ1-2; 7 bases are a match to TRBD1. The germline V gene encodes CDR1 GTSNPN and CDR2 SVGIG (reference sequence). The CDR3 is 12 residues long. Germline trimming cut 8 bases from V and 5 bases from J; bases unmatched to any gene: 8.

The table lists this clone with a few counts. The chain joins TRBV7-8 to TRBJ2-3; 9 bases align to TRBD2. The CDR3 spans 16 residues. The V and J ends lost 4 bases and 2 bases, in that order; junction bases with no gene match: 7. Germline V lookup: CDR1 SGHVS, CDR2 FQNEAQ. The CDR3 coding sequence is TGTGCCAGCAGCTCCTTAGCGGGGGCGACCACAGATACGCAGTATTTT. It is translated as CASSSLAGATTDTQYF.

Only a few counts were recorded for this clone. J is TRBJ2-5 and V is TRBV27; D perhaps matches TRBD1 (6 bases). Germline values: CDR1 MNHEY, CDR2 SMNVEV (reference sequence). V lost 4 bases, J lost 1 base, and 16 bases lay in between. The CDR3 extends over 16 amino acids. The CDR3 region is CASSSQGEGVQETQYF. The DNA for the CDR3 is TGTGCCAGCAGTTCACAGGGTGAAGGGGTCCAAGAGACCCAGTACTTC.

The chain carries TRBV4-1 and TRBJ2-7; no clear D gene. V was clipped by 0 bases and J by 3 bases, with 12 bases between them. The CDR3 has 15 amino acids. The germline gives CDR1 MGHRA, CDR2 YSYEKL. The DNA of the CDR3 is TGCGCCAGCAGCCAAGAGTCAGGCCCGAACTACGAGCAGTACTTC. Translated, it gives CASSQESGPNYEQYF.

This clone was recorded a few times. In DNA form, the CDR3 reads TGTGCCAGCAGCTTAACGCAGGGTTCTTACGAGCAGTACTTC. Translation gives CASSLTQGSYEQYF. The chain has TRBV7-9 and TRBJ2-7; the D gene is possibly TRBD1 (5 bases). In germline, CDR1 is SEHNR, CDR2 FQNEAQ (reference sequence). The ends were cut back, 2 bases at V and 4 bases at J, with 12 bases in the middle. This CDR3 is 14 amino acids long.

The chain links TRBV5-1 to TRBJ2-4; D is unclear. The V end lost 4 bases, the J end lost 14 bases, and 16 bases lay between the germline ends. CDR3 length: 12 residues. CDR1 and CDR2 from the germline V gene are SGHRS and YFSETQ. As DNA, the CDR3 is TGCGCCAGCAGCCGCCTAGGGCAGGAAGAGTACTTC. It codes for CASSRLGQEEYF.

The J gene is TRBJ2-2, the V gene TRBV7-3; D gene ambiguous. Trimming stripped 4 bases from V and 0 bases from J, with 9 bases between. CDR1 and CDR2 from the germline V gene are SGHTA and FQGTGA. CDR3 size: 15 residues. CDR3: CASSSHLANTGELFF. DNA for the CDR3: TGTGCCAGCAGCTCTCACCTAGCGAACACCGGGGAGCTGTTTTTT.

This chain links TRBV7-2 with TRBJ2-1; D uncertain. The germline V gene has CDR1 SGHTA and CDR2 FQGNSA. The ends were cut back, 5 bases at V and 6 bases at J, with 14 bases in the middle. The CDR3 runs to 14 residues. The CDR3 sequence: CASSVDHLGNEQFF. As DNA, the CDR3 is TGTGCCAGCAGCGTAGACCACTTGGGCAATGAGCAGTTCTTC.

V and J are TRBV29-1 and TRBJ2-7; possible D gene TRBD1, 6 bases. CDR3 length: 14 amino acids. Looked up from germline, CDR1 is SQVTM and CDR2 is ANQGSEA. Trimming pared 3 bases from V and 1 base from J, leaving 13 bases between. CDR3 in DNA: TGCAGCGTTGAGAAGACAGGCGGATCCTACGAGCAGTACTTC. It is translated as CSVEKTGGSYEQYF.

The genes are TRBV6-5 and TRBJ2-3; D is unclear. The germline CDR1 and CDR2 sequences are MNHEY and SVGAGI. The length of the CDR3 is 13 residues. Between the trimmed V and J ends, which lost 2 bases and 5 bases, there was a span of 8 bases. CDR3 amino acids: CASSYMGKDTQYF. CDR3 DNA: TGTGCCAGCAGTTACATGGGGAAAGATACGCAGTATTTT.

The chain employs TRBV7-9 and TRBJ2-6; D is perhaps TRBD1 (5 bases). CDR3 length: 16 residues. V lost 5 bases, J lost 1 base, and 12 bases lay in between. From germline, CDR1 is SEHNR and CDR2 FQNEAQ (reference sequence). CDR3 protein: CASSPNHRSGANVLTF. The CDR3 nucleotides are TGTGCCAGCAGCCCGAATCACAGGTCTGGGGCCAACGTCCTGACTTTC.

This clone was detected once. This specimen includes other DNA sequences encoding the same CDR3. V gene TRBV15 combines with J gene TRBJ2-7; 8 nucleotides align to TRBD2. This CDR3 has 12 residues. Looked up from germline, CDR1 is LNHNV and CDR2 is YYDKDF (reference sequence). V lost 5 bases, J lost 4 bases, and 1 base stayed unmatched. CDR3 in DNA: TGTGCCACCAGCCGGGGGGGGTACGAGCAGTACTTC. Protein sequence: CATSRGGYEQYF.

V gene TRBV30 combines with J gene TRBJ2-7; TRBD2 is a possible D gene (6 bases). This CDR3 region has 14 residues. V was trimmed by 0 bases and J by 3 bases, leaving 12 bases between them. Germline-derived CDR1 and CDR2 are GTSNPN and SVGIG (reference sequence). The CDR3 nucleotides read TGTGCCTGGAGTGTTGGTGACGGGAGCTACGAGCAGTACTTC. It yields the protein CAWSVGDGSYEQYF.

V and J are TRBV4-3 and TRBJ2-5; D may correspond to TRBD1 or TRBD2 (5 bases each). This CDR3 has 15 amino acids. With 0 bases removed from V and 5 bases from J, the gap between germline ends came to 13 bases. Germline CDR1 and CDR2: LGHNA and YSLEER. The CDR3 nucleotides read TGCGCCAGCAGCCAAGATCGGGGCAGTCGCGAGACCCAGTACTTC. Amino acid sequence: CASSQDRGSRETQYF.

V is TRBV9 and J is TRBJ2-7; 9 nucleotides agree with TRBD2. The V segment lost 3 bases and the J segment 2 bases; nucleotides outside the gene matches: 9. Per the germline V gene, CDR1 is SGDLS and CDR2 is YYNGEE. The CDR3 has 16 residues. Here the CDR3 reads CASSANRLAATYEQYF. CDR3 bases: TGTGCCAGCAGCGCCAACAGACTAGCGGCAACCTACGAGCAGTACTTC.

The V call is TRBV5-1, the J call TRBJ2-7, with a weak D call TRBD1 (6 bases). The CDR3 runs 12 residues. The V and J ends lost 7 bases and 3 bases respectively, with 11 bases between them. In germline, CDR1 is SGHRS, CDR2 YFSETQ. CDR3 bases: TGCGCCAGCGGCGACAGGAACTACGAGCAGTACTTC. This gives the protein CASGDRNYEQYF.

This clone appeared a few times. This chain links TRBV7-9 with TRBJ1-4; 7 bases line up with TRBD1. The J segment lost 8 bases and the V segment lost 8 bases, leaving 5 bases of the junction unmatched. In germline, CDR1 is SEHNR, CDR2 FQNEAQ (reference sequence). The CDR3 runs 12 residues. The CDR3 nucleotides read TGTGCCAGCGGACAGGAGGGAGAAAAACTGTTTTTT. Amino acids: CASGQEGEKLFF.

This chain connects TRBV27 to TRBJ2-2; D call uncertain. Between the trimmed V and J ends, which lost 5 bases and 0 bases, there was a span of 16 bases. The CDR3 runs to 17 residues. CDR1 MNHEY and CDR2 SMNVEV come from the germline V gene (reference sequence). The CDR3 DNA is TGTGCCAGCAGTCCATTTCCCAAGCAATCGAACACCGGGGAGCTGTTTTTT. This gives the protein CASSPFPKQSNTGELFF.

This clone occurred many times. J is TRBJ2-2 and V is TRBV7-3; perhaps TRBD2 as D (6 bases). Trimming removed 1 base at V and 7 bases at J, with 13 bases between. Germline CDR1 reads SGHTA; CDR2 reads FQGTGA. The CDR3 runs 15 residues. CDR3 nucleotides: TGTGCCAGCAGCTTAATGGGGGGAATCAGCGGGGAGCTGTTTTTT. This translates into CASSLMGGISGELFF.

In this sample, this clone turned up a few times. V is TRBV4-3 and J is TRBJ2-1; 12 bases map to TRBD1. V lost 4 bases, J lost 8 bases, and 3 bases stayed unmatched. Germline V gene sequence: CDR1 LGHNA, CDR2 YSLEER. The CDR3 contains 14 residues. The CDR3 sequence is CASSRDRGRDEQFF. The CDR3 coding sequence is TGCGCCAGCAGCCGGGACAGGGGGCGGGATGAGCAGTTCTTC.

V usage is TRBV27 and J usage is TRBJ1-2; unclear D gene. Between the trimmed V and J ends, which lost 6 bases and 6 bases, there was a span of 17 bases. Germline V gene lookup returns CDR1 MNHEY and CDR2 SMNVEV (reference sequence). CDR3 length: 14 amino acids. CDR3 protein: CASRLGRDSDGYTF. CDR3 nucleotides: TGTGCCAGCAGACTAGGGAGGGATTCGGATGGCTACACCTTC.

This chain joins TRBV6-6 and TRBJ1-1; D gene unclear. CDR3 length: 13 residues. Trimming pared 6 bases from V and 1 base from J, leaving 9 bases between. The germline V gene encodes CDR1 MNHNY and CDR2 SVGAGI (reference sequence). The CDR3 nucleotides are TGTGCCAGCAGGCCGGACGGGAACACTGAAGCTTTCTTT. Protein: CASRPDGNTEAFF.

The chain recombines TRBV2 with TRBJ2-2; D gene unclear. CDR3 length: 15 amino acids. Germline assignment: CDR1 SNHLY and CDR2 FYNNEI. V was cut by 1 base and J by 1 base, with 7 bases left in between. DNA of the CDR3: TGTGCCAGCAGTGAAGGTTCGGGGAACACCGGGGAGCTGTTTTTT. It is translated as CASSEGSGNTGELFF.

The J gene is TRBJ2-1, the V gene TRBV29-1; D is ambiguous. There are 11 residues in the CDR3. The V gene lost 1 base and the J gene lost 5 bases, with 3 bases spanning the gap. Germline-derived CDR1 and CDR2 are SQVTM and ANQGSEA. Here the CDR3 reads CSVEGDNEQFF. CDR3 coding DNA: TGCAGCGTTGAAGGAGACAATGAGCAGTTCTTC.

CDR3 amino acids: CASSEKDSGGVNTEAFF. The CDR3 nucleotides are TGTGCCAGCAGTGAAAAGGACAGTGGGGGGGTGAACACTGAAGCTTTCTTT. The chain links TRBV2 to TRBJ1-1, with D possibly matching TRBD1 (6 bases). V shed 2 bases and J shed 0 bases, with 16 bases lying between them. CDR1 SNHLY and CDR2 FYNNEI come from the germline V gene. The CDR3 loop spans 17 amino acids.

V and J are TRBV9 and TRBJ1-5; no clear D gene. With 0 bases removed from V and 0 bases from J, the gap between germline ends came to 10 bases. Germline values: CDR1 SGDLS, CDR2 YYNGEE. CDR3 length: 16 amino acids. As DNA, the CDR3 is TGTGCCAGCAGCGTAGGCCCTGATAATAGCAATCAGCCCCAGCATTTT. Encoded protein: CASSVGPDNSNQPQHF.

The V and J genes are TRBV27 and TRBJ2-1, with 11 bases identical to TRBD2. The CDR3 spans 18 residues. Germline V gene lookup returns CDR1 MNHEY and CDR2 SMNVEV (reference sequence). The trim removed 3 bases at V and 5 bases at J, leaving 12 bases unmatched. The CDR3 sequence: CASSFLGPSGGSHNEQFF. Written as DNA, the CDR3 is TGTGCCAGCAGTTTCCTCGGACCTAGCGGGGGGAGCCACAATGAGCAGTTCTTC.

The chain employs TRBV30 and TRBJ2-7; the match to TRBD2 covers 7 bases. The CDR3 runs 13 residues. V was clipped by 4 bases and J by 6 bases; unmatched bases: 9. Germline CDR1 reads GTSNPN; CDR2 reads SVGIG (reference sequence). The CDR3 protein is CAWIAEGGSEQYF. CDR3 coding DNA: TGTGCCTGGATAGCGGAGGGAGGGAGCGAGCAGTACTTC.

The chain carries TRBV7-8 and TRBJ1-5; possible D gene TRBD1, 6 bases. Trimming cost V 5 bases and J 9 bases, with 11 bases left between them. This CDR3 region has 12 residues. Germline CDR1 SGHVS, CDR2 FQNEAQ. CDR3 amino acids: CASSPGDRPQHF. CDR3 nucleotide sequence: TGTGCCAGCAGCCCAGGGGACCGGCCCCAGCATTTT.

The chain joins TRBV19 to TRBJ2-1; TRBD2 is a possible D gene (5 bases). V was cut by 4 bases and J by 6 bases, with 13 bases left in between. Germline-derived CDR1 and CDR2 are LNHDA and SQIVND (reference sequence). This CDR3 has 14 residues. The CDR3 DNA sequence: TGTGCCAGTAGTACAGCACTAGGACGCAATGAGCAGTTCTTC. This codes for CASSTALGRNEQFF.

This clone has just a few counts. Written as DNA, the CDR3 is TGTGCCAGCAAAGGCGGTGACTTGAAAGGGTTTCAGTACTTC. It specifies CASKGGDLKGFQYF. The J gene is TRBJ2-4, the V gene TRBV2; the D is unclear. The CDR3 consists of 14 residues. V was trimmed by 7 bases and J by 11 bases, leaving 21 bases between them. CDR1 is SNHLY and CDR2 is FYNNEI in the germline V gene.

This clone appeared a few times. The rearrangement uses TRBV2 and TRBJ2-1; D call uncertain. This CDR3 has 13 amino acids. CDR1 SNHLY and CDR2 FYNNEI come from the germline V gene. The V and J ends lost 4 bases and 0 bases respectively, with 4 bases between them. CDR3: CASSGSSYNEQFF. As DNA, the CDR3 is TGTGCCAGCAGTGGGAGCTCCTACAATGAGCAGTTCTTC.